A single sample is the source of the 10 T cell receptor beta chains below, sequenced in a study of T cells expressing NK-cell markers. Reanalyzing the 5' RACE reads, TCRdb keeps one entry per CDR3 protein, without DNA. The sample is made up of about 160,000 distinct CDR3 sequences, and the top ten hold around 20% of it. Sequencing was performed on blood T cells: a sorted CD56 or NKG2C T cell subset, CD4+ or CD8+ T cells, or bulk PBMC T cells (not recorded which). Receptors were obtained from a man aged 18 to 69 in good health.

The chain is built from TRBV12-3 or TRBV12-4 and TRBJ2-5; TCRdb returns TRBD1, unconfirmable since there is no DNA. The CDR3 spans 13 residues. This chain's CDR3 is CASSHSTGGTQYF.

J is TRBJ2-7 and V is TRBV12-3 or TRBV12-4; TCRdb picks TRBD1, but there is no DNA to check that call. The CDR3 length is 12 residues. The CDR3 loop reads CASTDRWYEQYF.

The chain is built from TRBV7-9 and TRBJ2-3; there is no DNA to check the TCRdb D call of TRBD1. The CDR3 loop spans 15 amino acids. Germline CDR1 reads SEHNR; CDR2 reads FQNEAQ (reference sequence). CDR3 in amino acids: CASSPPGSSTDTQYF.

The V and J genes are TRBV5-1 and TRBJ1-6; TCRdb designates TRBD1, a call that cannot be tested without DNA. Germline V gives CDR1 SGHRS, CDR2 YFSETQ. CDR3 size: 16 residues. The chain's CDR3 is CASSLEGDPYNSPLHF.

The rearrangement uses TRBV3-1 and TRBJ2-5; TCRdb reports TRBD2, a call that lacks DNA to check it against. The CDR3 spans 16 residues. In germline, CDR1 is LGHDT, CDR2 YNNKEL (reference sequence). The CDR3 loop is CASSQGLATGGETQYF.

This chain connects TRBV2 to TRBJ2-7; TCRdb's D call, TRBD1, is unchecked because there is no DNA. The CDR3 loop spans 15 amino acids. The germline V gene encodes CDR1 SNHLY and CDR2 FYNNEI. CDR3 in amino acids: CASRSGDTPGYEQYF. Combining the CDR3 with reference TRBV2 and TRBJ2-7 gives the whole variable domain EPEVTQTPSHQVTQMGQEVILRCVPISNHLYFYWYRQILGQKVEFLVSFYNNEISEKSEIFDDQFSVERPDGSNFTLKIRSTKLEDSAMYFCASRSGDTPGYEQYFGPGTRLTVT.

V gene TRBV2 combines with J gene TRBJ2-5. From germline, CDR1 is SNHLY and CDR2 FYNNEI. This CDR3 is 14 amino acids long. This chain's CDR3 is CASSEGRLQETQYF.

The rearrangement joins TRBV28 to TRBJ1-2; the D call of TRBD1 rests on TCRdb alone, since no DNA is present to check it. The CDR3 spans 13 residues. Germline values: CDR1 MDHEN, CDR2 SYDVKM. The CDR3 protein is CASSPQGLGGYTF.

The CDR3 loop reads CARRDMLAGQETQYF. The gene calls are TRBV3-1 and TRBJ2-5; TCRdb's D gene call, TRBD2, goes unchecked for lack of DNA. This CDR3 has 15 amino acids. Germline assignment: CDR1 LGHDT and CDR2 YNNKEL (reference sequence).

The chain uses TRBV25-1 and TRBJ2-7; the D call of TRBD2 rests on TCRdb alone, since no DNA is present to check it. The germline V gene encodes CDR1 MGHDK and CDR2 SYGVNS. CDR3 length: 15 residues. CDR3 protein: CASSEGLLEGYEQYF.